What follows is one T cell receptor beta chain and its context. CDR3 length: 13 amino acids. The germline CDR1 and CDR2 sequences are SSHAT and FNYEAQ (reference sequence). A single record per CDR3 protein comes from TCRdb applying MiXCR to the 5' RACE reads. The sample has over 55,000 distinct CDR3 sequences, around 30% seen once. Naive CD4+ T cells were purified with Tregs depleted by CD25. The chain combines TRBV7-7 with TRBJ1-5; no reliable D call. The clonotype was recovered from a female donor with breast cancer. What was sequenced was tumor-infiltrating naive CD4+ T cells sorted from the breast tumor. Subset specified: naive CD4+ T cells, CD4+CD45RA+CD25-. CDR3 region: CASARSPNQPQHF. The CDR3 region has the DNA TGTGCTAGCGCCCGGAGCCCCAATCAGCCCCAGCATTTT.